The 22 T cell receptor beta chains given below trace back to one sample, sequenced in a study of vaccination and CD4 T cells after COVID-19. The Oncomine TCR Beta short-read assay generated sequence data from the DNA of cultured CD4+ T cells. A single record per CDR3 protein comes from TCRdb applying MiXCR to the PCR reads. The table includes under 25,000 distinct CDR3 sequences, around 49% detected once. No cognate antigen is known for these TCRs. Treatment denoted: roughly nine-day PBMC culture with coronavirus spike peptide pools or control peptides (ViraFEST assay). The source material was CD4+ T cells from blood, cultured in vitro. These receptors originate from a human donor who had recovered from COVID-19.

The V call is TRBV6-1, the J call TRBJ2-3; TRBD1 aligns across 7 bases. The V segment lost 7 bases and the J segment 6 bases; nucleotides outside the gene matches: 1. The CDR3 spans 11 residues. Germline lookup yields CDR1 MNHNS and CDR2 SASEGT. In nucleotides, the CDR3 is TGTGCCAGCAAACAGGGGGATACGCAGTATTTT. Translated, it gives CASKQGDTQYF.

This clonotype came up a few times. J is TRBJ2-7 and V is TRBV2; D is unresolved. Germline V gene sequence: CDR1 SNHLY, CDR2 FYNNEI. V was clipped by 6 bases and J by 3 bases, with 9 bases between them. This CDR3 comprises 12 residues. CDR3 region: CASSFGVYEQYF. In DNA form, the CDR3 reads TGTGCCAGCAGCTTTGGAGTCTACGAGCAGTACTTC. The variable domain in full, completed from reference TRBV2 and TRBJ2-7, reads EPEVTQTPSHQVTQMGQEVILRCVPISNHLYFYWYRQILGQKVEFLVSFYNNEISEKSEIFDDQFSVERPDGSNFTLKIRSTKLEDSAMYFCASSFGVYEQYFGPGTRLTVT.

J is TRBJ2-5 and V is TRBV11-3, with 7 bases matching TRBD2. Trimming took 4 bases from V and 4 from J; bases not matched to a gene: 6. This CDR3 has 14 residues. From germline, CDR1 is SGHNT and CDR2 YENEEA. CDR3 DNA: TGTGCCAGCAGCTCGGGACTATCTCTAGAGACCCAGTACTTC. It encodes CASSSGLSLETQYF.

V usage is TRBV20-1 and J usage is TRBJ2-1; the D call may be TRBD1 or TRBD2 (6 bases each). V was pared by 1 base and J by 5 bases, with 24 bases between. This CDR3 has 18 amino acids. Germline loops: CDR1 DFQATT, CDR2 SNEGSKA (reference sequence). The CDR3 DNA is TGCAGTGCTAGAGCAGAGACAGGAAGACTAGGAGGTGACAATGAGCAGTTCTTC. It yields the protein CSARAETGRLGGDNEQFF.

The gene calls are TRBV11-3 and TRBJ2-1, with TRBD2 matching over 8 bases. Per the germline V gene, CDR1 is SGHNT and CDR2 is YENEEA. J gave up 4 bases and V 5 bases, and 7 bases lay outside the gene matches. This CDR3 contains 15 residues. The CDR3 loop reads CASSPRAGVYNEQFF. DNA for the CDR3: TGTGCCAGCAGCCCTCGAGCGGGGGTATACAATGAGCAGTTCTTC.

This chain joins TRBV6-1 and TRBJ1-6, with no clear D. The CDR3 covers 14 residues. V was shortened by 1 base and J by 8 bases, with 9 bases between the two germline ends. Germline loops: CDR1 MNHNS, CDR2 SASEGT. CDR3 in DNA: TGTGCCAGCAGTGAAGGGATTTGGGATTCACCCCTCCACTTT. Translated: CASSEGIWDSPLHF.

This CDR3 is CAISSGTGGYEQYF. CDR3 DNA: TGTGCCATCAGTTCCGGGACAGGGGGCTATGAGCAGTACTTC. The rearrangement links TRBV10-3 to TRBJ2-7; 12 bases align to TRBD1. Germline V gene sequence: CDR1 ENHRY, CDR2 SYGVKD. The trim removed 5 bases at V and 7 bases at J, leaving 6 bases unmatched. This CDR3 is built from 14 residues.

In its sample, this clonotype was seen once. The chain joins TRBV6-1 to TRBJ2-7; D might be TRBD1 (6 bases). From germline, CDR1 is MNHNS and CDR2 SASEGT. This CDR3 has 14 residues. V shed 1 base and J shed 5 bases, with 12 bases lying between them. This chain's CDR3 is CASSEGRQDDEQYF. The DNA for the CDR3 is TGTGCCAGCAGTGAAGGGAGACAGGACGACGAGCAGTACTTC.

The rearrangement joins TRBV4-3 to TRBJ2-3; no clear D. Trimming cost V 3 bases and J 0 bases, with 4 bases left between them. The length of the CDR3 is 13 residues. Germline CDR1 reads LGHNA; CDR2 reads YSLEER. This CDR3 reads CASSQQSTDTQYF. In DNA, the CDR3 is TGCGCCAGCAGCCAGCAGAGCACAGATACGCAGTATTTT.

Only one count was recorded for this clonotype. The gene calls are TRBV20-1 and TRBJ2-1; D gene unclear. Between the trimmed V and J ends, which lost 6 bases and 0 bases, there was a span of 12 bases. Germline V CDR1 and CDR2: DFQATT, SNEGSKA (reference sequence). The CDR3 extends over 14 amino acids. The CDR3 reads CSARTSISYNEQFF. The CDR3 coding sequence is TGCAGTGCCAGAACAAGCATCTCCTACAATGAGCAGTTCTTC.

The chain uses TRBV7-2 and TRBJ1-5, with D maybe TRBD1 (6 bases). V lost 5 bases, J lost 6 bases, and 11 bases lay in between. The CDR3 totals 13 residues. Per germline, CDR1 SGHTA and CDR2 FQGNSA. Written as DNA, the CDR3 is TGTGCCAGCAGCGCCAGGGGCGGTCAGCCCCAGCATTTT. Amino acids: CASSARGGQPQHF. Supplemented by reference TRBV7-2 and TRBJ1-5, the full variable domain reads GAGVSQSPSNKVTEKGKDVELRCDPISGHTALYWYRQSLGQGLEFLIYFQGNSAPDKSGLPSDRFSAERTGGSVSTLTIQRTQQEDSAVYLCASSARGGQPQHFGDGTRLSIL.

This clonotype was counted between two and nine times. The CDR3, as DNA: TGCAGTGCTTCCCCCGGGACAGGGAAGGAGACCCAGTACTTC. Translating it yields CSASPGTGKETQYF. The genes are TRBV20-1 and TRBJ2-5; TRBD1 agrees at 9 bases. The CDR3 consists of 14 residues. After removal of 5 bases from V and 5 bases from J, the junction contained 9 bases not matched to a gene. Germline assignment: CDR1 DFQATT and CDR2 SNEGSKA (reference sequence).

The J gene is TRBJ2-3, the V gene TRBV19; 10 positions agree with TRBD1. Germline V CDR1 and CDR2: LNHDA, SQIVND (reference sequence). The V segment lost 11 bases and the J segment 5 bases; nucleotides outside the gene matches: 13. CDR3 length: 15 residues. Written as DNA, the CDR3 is TGTGCCGGCCCGGCCCGGGACAGGGGTGGAGATACGCAGTATTTT. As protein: CAGPARDRGGDTQYF.

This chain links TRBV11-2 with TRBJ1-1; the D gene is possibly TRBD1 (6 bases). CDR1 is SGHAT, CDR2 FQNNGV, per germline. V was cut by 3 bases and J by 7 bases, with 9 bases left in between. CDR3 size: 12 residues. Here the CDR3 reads CASSFQGIEAFF. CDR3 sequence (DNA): TGTGCCAGCAGCTTTCAGGGGATTGAAGCTTTCTTT. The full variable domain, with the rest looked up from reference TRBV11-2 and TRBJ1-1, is EAGVAQSPRYKIIEKRQSVAFWCNPISGHATLYWYQQILGQGPKLLIQFQNNGVVDDSQLPKDRFSAERLKGVDSTLKIQPAKLEDSAVYLCASSFQGIEAFFGQGTRLTVV.

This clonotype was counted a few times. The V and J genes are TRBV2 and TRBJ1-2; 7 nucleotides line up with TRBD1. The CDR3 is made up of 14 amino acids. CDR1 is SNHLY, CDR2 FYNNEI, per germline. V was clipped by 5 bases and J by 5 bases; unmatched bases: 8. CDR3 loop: CASSPGTASYGYTF. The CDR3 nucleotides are TGTGCCAGCAGTCCTGGGACAGCTTCATATGGCTACACCTTC. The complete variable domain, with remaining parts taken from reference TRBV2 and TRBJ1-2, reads EPEVTQTPSHQVTQMGQEVILRCVPISNHLYFYWYRQILGQKVEFLVSFYNNEISEKSEIFDDQFSVERPDGSNFTLKIRSTKLEDSAMYFCASSPGTASYGYTFGSGTRLTVV.

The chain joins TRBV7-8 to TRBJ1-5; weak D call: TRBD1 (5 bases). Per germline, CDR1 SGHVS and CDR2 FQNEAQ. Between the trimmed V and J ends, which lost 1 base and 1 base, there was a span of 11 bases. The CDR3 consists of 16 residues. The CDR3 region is CASSLEGSWSNQPQHF. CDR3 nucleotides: TGTGCCAGCAGCTTAGAGGGGAGCTGGAGCAATCAGCCCCAGCATTTT.

CDR3 protein: CASSLHRPGGTDTQYF. The CDR3 DNA reads TGTGCCAGCAGCCTTCACCGGCCGGGGGGCACAGATACGCAGTATTTT. The J gene is TRBJ2-3, the V gene TRBV11-2, with D possibly being TRBD2 (6 bases). CDR1 and CDR2 (germline): SGHAT, FQNNGV. The CDR3 loop spans 16 amino acids. V lost 5 bases and J lost 1, with 16 bases in between.

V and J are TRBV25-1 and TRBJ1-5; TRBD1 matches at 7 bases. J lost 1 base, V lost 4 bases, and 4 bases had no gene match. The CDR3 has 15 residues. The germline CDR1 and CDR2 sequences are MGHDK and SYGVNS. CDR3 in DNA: TGTGCCAGCAGTGCGGCAGGGGGGAGCAATCAGCCCCAGCATTTT. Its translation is CASSAAGGSNQPQHF.

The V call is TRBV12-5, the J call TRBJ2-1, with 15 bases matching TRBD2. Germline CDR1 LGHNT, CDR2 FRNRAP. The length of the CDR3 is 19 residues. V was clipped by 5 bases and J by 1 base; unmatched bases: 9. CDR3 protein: CASGPYSGTSGRSYNEQFF. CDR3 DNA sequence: TGTGCTAGTGGTCCCTATTCCGGGACTAGCGGGAGGTCCTACAATGAGCAGTTCTTC.

The CDR3 bases are TGTGCCAGCGTAAGCTCCCTGAACACTGAAGCTTTCTTT. Translation: CASVSSLNTEAFF. The V call is TRBV2, the J call TRBJ1-1; D is unclear. Germline lookup yields CDR1 SNHLY and CDR2 FYNNEI. Trimming took off 8 bases at V and 0 bases at J, with 10 bases between the two ends. The CDR3 is made up of 13 amino acids.

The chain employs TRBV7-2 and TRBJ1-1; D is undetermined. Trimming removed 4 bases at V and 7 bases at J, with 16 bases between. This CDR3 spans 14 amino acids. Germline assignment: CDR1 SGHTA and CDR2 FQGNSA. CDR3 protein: CASSSQSGRSEAFF. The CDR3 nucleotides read TGTGCCAGCAGCTCACAAAGCGGACGAAGTGAAGCTTTCTTT.

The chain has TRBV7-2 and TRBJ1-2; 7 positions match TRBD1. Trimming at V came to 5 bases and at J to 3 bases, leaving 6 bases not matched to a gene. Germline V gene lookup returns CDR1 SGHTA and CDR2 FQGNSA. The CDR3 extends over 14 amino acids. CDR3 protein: CASSGQVGDYGYTF. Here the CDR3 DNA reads TGTGCCAGCAGCGGACAGGTGGGGGACTATGGCTACACCTTC.